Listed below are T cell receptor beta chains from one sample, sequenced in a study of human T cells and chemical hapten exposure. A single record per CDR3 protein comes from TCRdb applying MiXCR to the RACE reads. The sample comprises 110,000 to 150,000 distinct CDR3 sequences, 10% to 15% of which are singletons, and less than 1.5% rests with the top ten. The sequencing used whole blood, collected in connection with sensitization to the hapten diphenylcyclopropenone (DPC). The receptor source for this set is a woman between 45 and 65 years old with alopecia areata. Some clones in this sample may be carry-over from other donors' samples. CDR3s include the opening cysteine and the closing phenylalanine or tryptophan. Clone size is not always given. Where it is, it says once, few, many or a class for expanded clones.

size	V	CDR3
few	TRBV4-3	CASSQDAPTGYNEQFF
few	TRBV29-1	CSVTWNLNQPQHF
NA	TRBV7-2	CASSLSRGTNTGELFF
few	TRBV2	CASSQTIFEAFF
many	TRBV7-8	CASSLEGWVQETQYF
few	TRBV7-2	CASSLSPLAGFTDTQYF
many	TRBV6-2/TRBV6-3	CASRPRGTNGELFF
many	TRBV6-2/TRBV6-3	CASSYARGINYGYTF
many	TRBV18	CASSPRQQETQYF
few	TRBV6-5	CASSFGTSGNTIYF
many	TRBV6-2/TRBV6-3	CASSYPNYEQYF
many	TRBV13	CASSLREDPRGKETQYF
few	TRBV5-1	CASGQGHMNTGELFF
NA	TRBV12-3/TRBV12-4	CASSLVSGYGYTF
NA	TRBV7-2	CASSHRTLAGGTYEQYF
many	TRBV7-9	CASSGGWNTEAFF
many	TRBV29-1	CSVDALRGAFF
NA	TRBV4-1	CASSQAAAGAGSYEQYF
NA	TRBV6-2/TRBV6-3	CASSYLALRGDEQFF
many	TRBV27	CASSPPGTGVEETQYF
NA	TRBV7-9	CASSLGTSATDTQFF
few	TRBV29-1	CSVTTGVNTEAFF
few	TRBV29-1	CSVLGISSYEQYF
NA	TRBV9	CASSVGQGRTGNTIYF
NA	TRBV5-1	CASSLPDTQASYNEQFF
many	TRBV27	CASSLHQRTSGSGELFF
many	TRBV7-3	CASSLAGGAWANVLTF
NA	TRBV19	CATKSGASYNEQFF
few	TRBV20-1	CSAKGGRDEAFF
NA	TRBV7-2	CASGGTGGVNTEAFF
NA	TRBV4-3	CASSQSWTSGRDTQYF
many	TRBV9	CASSVATGQGATEAFF
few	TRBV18	CASSRQGQGNQPQHF
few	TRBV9	CASSVEGVYNEQFF
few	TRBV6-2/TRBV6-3	CASSLAGGPVREQFF
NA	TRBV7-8	CASSRLDSGSYEQYF
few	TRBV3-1	CASSQVAGSSGNTIYF
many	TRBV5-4	CASRVMSGLNTDTQYF
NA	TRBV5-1	CASSLDPAGSTDTQYF
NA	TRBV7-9	CASSSRGDSEAFF
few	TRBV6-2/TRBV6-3	CASSYRTGSSDTQYF
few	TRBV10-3	CAISGESGLGYNEQFF
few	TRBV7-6	CASSSDRVTEAFF
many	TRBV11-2	CASSSFKGDSTSTDTQYF
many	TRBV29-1	CSARGVGHEQYF
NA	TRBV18	CATDGVQGKNIQYF
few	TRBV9	CASSADRGISGNTIYF
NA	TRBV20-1	CSARSQDSGGAQYF
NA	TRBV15	CATSRQGGTGNTIYF
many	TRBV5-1	CASSLLRDAGELFF
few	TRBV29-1	CSKPSQGGSNEKLFF
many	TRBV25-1	CASSELSGFGNTIYF
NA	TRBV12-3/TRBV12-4	CASSPAGAGTDTQYF
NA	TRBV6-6	CASSYRTTSYEQYF
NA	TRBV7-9	CASSLTGVTDTQYF
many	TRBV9	CASSVAASGTDTQYF
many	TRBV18	CASSQRTGTDTQYF
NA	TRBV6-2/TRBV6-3	CASSYSGVSNTGELFF
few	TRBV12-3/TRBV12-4	CASRLGRGTGEREQYF
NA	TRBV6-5	CASGQGNTEAFF